The 16 T cell receptor beta chains reported below all come from one sample, sequenced in a study of blood T cell repertoires in COVID-19 (dated by TCRdb to 2020 to 2022). Library construction relied on the immunoSEQ multiplex PCR assay. The immuneACCESS repertoire file appears here via TCRdb, limited to in-frame rearrangements. These files lack a portion of the clones; in checked studies, under half of the deficit traces to unresolved V genes, and the cause of the others is not known. The sample table shows around 200,000 clones, and 83% are seen once. The top ten clonotypes cover less than 3% of the sample. Sequencing used peripheral blood. These receptors came from a man between 45 and 60 years old with active or convalescent COVID-19.

The chain links TRBV28 to TRBJ1-4; TRBD1 might be the D (6 bases). CDR3 size: 15 residues. From germline, CDR1 is MDHEN and CDR2 SYDVKM. V was cut by 6 bases and J by 7 bases, with 18 bases left in between. The CDR3: CASSPYRVVSEKLFF. In DNA form, the CDR3 reads TGTGCCAGCAGCCCGTACAGGGTTGTGAGTGAAAAACTGTTTTTT.

The chain joins TRBV4-2 to TRBJ2-5, with TRBD1 identical over 7 bases. Germline values: CDR1 LGHNA, CDR2 YNFKEQ. V shed 2 bases and J 1 base; nucleotides not matched to a gene: 13. The length of the CDR3 is 18 residues. CDR3 sequence (DNA): TGTGCCAGCAGCCAACAGGGTAGGACAGGAGCCCTCCAAGAGACCCAGTACTTC. It translates to CASSQQGRTGALQETQYF.

The rearrangement joins TRBV5-5 to TRBJ1-6; D possibly corresponds to TRBD1 (5 bases). In germline, CDR1 is SGHKS, CDR2 YYEKEE (reference sequence). Trimming took 1 base from V and 12 from J, leaving 14 bases between them. The CDR3 runs to 14 residues. Here the CDR3 reads CASSLTRDYLPLHF. CDR3 DNA sequence: TGTGCCAGCAGCTTGACCAGGGACTATTTACCCCTCCACTTT. Complete variable domain (other parts from reference TRBV5-5 and TRBJ1-6): DAGVTQSPTHLIKTRGQQVTLRCSPISGHKSVSWYQQVLGQGPQFIFQYYEKEERGRGNFPDRFSARQFPNYSSELNVNALLLGDSALYLCASSLTRDYLPLHFGNGTRLTVT.

The chain carries TRBV13 and TRBJ2-2; 9 positions match TRBD1. CDR3 size: 15 residues. CDR1 is PRHDT, CDR2 FYEKMQ, per germline (reference sequence). The V gene end was trimmed by 5 bases and the J gene end by 4 bases; junction bases not matched to a gene: 5. DNA of the CDR3: TGTGCCAGCAGCGCGGACAGGGGTCTCACCGGGGAGCTGTTTTTT. Translation: CASSADRGLTGELFF.

The chain has TRBV7-9 and TRBJ2-1; 10 bases agree with TRBD2. With 1 base clipped from V and 9 bases from J, the junction kept 12 bases outside the gene matches. CDR3 size: 17 residues. The germline V gene encodes CDR1 SEHNR and CDR2 FQNEAQ (reference sequence). The CDR3 sequence: CASSLDRLAGAPGEQFF. In DNA, the CDR3 is TGTGCCAGCAGCTTAGATAGGCTAGCGGGGGCTCCGGGTGAGCAGTTCTTC.

CDR3 sequence reads: CASSLSGPSYEQYF. The CDR3 DNA reads TGTGCCAGCAGTTTATCGGGGCCTTCCTACGAGCAGTACTTC. The J gene is TRBJ2-7, the V gene TRBV27, with D possibly matching TRBD1 (5 bases). CDR1 and CDR2 from the germline V gene are MNHEY and SMNVEV (reference sequence). The CDR3 length is 14 residues. V was pared by 0 bases and J by 1 base, with 7 bases between.

This clone was counted once. The chain combines TRBV4-3 with TRBJ2-5; TRBD1 is a possible D gene (7 bases). Germline loops: CDR1 LGHNA, CDR2 YSLEER. This CDR3 region has 16 residues. Deletions cut 1 base from V and 4 bases from J, with 16 bases between. The chain's CDR3 is CASSQALTGRGETQYF. The CDR3 DNA is TGCGCCAGCAGCCAAGCCCTGACAGGGCGGGGAGAGACCCAGTACTTC.

V usage is TRBV11-2 and J usage is TRBJ1-2, with TRBD1 matching over 7 bases. Germline CDR1 is SGHAT and CDR2 is FQNNGV. With V trimmed by 2 bases and J by 7 bases, 7 bases remained unmatched. The CDR3 consists of 14 residues. This CDR3 is CASSLSSRGSGYTF. The CDR3 DNA is TGTGCCAGCAGCTTATCGTCCAGGGGGAGTGGCTACACCTTC. Drawing the rest from reference TRBV11-2 and TRBJ1-2, the complete variable domain is EAGVAQSPRYKIIEKRQSVAFWCNPISGHATLYWYQQILGQGPKLLIQFQNNGVVDDSQLPKDRFSAERLKGVDSTLKIQPAKLEDSAVYLCASSLSSRGSGYTFGSGTRLTVV.

This sequence joins TRBV23-1 and TRBJ1-5; TRBD1 matches at 9 bases. TRBV23-1 is marked as an open reading frame, function uncertain. Trimming removed 0 bases from V and 5 bases from J; junction bases left unmatched: 11. CDR3 length: 18 amino acids. CDR3: CASSQSYHRGRRDQPQHF. CDR3 nucleotide sequence: TGCGCCAGCAGTCAATCGTACCACAGGGGGCGACGAGATCAGCCCCAGCATTTT.

This clone showed up just a few times. The V gene is TRBV19, the J gene TRBJ1-2; D is perhaps TRBD1 (5 bases). This CDR3 has 15 amino acids. V lost 4 bases to trimming and J lost 4 bases, with 16 bases between them. Germline CDR1 is LNHDA and CDR2 is SQIVND (reference sequence). This chain's CDR3 is CASSTAGRPGYGYTF. The CDR3 bases are TGTGCCAGTAGTACAGCAGGGCGGCCGGGCTATGGCTACACCTTC. Full variable domain (missing parts from reference TRBV19 and TRBJ1-2): DGGITQSPKYLFRKEGQNVTLSCEQNLNHDAMYWYRQDPGQGLRLIYYSQIVNDFQKGDIAEGYSVSREKKESFPLTVTSAQKNPTAFYLCASSTAGRPGYGYTFGSGTRLTVV.

CDR3 region: CASSLAGQTYSPLHF. CDR3 nucleotide sequence: TGTGCCAGCAGCTTAGCTGGACAAACCTATTCACCCCTCCACTTT. The V and J genes are TRBV7-2 and TRBJ1-6, with D perhaps matching TRBD1 (5 bases). The germline CDR1 and CDR2 sequences are SGHTA and FQGNSA. Trimming took 0 bases from V and 8 from J, leaving 11 bases between them. This CDR3 is built from 15 residues.

Only a few counts were recorded for this clone. The chain recombines TRBV28 with TRBJ1-4; D not certain. Germline V gene data show CDR1 as MDHEN and CDR2 as SYDVKM. CDR3 size: 13 residues. The V end was cut by 3 bases, the J end by 8 bases, with 10 bases between. This chain's CDR3 is CASSFQPVEKLFF. CDR3 nucleotide sequence: TGTGCCAGCAGTTTTCAACCAGTAGAAAAACTGTTTTTT.

This sequence joins TRBV5-1 and TRBJ1-6; D might be TRBD1 (6 bases). CDR3 length: 14 amino acids. Germline CDR1 reads SGHRS; CDR2 reads YFSETQ. V shed 0 bases and J shed 19 bases, with 20 bases lying between them. The CDR3 spells CASSLGGRWDRRHF. CDR3 DNA sequence: TGCGCCAGCAGCTTGGGGGGGCGGTGGGACCGTCGACACTTT.

The chain couples TRBV27 to TRBJ1-5; the D is unclear. The CDR3 loop spans 14 amino acids. V was shortened by 3 bases and J by 3 bases, with 9 bases between the two germline ends. From germline, CDR1 is MNHEY and CDR2 SMNVEV (reference sequence). CDR3 DNA sequence: TGTGCCAGCAGTTTTGCCAGTAACAATCAGCCCCAGCATTTT. Amino acid sequence: CASSFASNNQPQHF.

The V gene is TRBV5-1, the J gene TRBJ2-1; 9 nucleotides agree with TRBD1. This CDR3 spans 20 amino acids. V shed 1 base, J shed 6 bases, and the junction held 20 bases outside the gene matches. The germline gives CDR1 SGHRS, CDR2 YFSETQ. CDR3 DNA: TGCGCCAGCAGCTTGAGGGCACAGGGGGCGACTCAAGTCTGGCGCAATGAGCAGTTCTTC. As protein: CASSLRAQGATQVWRNEQFF.

This clone was seen just once. This chain joins TRBV6-5 and TRBJ1-1; maybe TRBD1 (5 bases). Germline V CDR1 and CDR2: MNHEY, SVGAGI. CDR3 size: 15 residues. Deletions cut 6 bases from V and 0 bases from J, with 14 bases between. In DNA, the CDR3 is TGTGCCAGCAGATTACAGACAGTTATGAACACTGAAGCTTTCTTT. Its translation is CASRLQTVMNTEAFF.